This T cell receptor (beta chain) stems from a study of blood T cells in healthy people across ages. Overall study results and limits: CMV status of donors was unknown, possibly confounding expanded clonotype changes. When set beside aged donors, long-lived donors presented more naive CD4+ cells and higher diversity.

This clonotype was detected only once. No antigen is known for it. Primers used in a second PCR of roughly 7 to 11 cycles were a sample-barcoded 5' primer and a J-beta primer mix. Any given sample supplied a minimum of 2.5 million CDR3-containing paired-end reads. TCRdb re-called the 5' RACE reads with MiXCR, one entry per CDR3 protein. The sample shows more than 700,000 distinct CDR3 sequences, less than 60% of them seen only once. In germline, CDR1 is SGDLS, CDR2 YYNGEE. The CDR3 covers 15 residues. With 0 bases removed from V and 11 bases from J, the gap between germline ends came to 20 bases. The chain is built from TRBV9 and TRBJ2-5, with D possibly called TRBD1 or TRBD2 (5 bases each). Sequencing was performed on blood. This receptor was taken from an elderly man in good health. This CDR3 reads CASSVGPERGNEQYF. The CDR3 DNA is TGTGCCAGCAGCGTAGGCCCAGAGAGGGGCAATGAGCAGTACTTC.